This T cell receptor beta chain comes out of a study of T cell repertoires in cytomegalovirus infection. Across the whole study: From public TCR beta signatures came an indication of both CMV infection and matching HLA type.

The V end lost 3 bases, the J end lost 4 bases, and 15 bases lay between the germline ends. CDR3 length: 15 amino acids. Germline V gives CDR1 KGHSH, CDR2 LQKENI. In TCRdb, the reads were re-called with MiXCR into one record per CDR3 protein. The sample includes around 210,000 distinct CDR3 sequences, 6.5% of them seen just once. Findings of the study overall: Cumulative frequency of public TCR beta families picked out carriers of CMV plus the relevant HLA. The study found HLA-C-restricted CMV-specific TCR beta clonotypes dominating the ex vivo response.

To note about this clonotype: Its antigen is unidentified.

The TCR was taken from a human donor in good health (CMV status not recorded). Some clones in this sample may be carry-over from other donors' samples. Sequencing used PBMCs. V usage is TRBV18 and J usage is TRBJ1-1; D not resolved. The DNA for the CDR3 is TGTGCCAGCTCACCCTTGGACTTGACGGGCACTGAAGCTTTCTTT. Residues: CASSPLDLTGTEAFF.